The T cell receptor (beta chain) under discussion was sequenced for a study of Ad26.COV2.S vaccination and SARS-CoV-2 variants. Germline loops: CDR1 SGHTA, CDR2 FQGNSA. V gave up 5 bases and J gave up 3 bases; unmatched junction bases: 3. The CDR3 extends over 14 amino acids. This clone has a handful of counts. Treatment described: 19 received Ad26.COV2.S at low or high dose, single or two shots; 5 received placebo; per-sample allocation not given. Sampling happened 63 days after the first vaccine or placebo injection. Using immunoSEQ multiplex PCR, the repertoire was profiled, and TCRdb retains in-frame clones only, with some absent. The sample has about 480,000 clones, roughly 89% seen once.

The TCR was taken from a person aged 18-60 years who received the Ad26.COV2.S COVID-19 vaccine or a placebo. This sequence joins TRBV7-2 and TRBJ2-2, with 7 bases fitting TRBD2. The sample was peripheral blood, taken in a trial of Ad26.COV2.S vaccine versus placebo. The CDR3 sequence: CASSVTSDTGELFF. The CDR3 DNA reads TGTGCCAGCAGCGTCACTAGCGACACCGGGGAGCTGTTTTTT.